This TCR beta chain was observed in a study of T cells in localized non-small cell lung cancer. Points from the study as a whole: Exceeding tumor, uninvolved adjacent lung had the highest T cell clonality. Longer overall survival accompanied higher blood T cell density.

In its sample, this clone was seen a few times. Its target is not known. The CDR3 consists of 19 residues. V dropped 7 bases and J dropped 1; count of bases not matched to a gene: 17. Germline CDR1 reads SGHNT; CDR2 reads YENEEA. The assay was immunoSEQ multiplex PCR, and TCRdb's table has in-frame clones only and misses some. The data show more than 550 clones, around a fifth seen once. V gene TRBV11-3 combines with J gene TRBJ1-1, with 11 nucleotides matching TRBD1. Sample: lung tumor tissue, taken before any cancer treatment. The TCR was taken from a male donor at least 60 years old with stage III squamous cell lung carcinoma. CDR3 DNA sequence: TGTGCCAGCAACAAAATAGGGACAGGGGGGAGTATGACGAACACTGAAGCTTTCTTT. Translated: CASNKIGTGGSMTNTEAFF.